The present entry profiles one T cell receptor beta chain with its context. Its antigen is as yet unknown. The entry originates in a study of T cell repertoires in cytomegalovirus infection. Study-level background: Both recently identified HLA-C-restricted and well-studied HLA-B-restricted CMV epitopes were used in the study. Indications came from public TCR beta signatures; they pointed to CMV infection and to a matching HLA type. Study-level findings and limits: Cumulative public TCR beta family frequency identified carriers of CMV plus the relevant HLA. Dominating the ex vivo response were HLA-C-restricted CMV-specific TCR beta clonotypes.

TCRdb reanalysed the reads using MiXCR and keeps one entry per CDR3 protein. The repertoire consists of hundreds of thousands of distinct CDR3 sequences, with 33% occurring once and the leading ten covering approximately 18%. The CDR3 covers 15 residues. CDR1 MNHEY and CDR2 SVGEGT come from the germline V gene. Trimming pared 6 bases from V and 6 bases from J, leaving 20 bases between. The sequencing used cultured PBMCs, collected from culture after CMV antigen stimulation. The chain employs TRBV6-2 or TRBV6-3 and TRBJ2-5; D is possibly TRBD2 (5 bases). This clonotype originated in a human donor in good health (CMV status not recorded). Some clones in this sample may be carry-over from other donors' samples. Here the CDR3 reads CASSPTIEREKTQYF. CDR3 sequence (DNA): TGTGCCAGCAGCCCCACCATCGAAAGGGAGAAGACCCAGTACTTC.